The text below deals with one T cell receptor beta chain. This receptor's antigen is unknown. One base away there is no much larger clone; base qualities are not given. Library preparation employed the immunoSEQ multiplex PCR assay. To provide template for TCR sequencing, every sample had RNA extracted and reverse transcribed into cDNA. SuperScript III was used for first-strand cDNA synthesis, primed with a 2:1 mix of oligo-dT and random hexamers. Amplification bias was assessed with a synthetic immune receptor repertoire, and residual bias was removed computationally. Turning to the authors' computational methods: Raw reads were preprocessed to remove errors, and CDR3 was defined according to IMGT conventions as the region from the conserved cysteine to phenylalanine. Clonality was calculated as 1 minus Shannon entropy normalized by log2 of the number of productive unique TCRs. Whether each scalp clone was CD4 or CD8 was inferred by checking scalp TCRbeta sequences against the CD4 and CD8 repertoires from sorted blood. TCRdb holds this immuneACCESS table with in-frame rearrangements only. Some clones are missing; in checked studies, unresolved V genes explain under half, and the rest has no known cause. V and J calls and clone size come straight from that table; D and trimming were deduced from the DNA. The sample table lists about 110,000 clones, about 50% of them with a count of one. The ten top clones hold roughly 25% of the sample.

This sample was included in a study of CD8+ T cells in alopecia areata (dated by TCRdb to 2017 to 2018). The study in broad terms: To study T cell clonal expansion in alopecia areata, the researchers applied high-throughput TCRbeta sequencing to both the C3H/HeJ mouse model and human patients. In humans, TCRbeta sequencing was performed on scalp tissue and on sorted CD4+ and CD8+ peripheral blood T cells from healthy controls and from patients with patchy or totalis/universalis alopecia areata. Scalp clonality was compared across normal scalp (n=4), patchy alopecia areata scalp (n=8), and alopecia totalis/universalis scalp (n=8). RNA came from the PAXgene miRNA kit for fixed scalp, the miRNeasy kit for PBMCs, and the RNeasy kit for mouse skin. TCRbeta CDR3 regions were amplified by immunoSEQ multiplex PCR with 35 Vbeta forward and 13 Jbeta reverse primers. Points the paper makes about the study in general: Compared with normal scalp, lesional scalp had higher clonality and more expanded CD8+ clones, particularly in alopecia totalis/universalis, a pattern that suggests antigenic drive. Resident alphabeta T cells in normal human skin are also sequenced, complicating scalp TCR repertoire analysis, unlike mouse skin dominated by gammadelta T cells. Shared TCR sequences between patients were less evident than in mice, which may be partly attributable to HLA diversity in the patient population.

Lesional scalp punch biopsies and peripheral blood were obtained from alopecia areata patients. PBMCs were isolated by density centrifugation and stained for CD3, CD4 and CD8, after which CD4+ and CD8+ T cells were sorted on a FACSAria. As part of a multicenter biomarker study, untreated alopecia areata patients were recruited. For five or six biomarker-study patients, blood CD8+ T cells were further sorted into NKG2D-low and NKG2D-high fractions. The TCR comes from a human donor with alopecia areata. Sample: NKG2D-low CD8+ T cells sorted from blood. The cell subset or site label for this specimen denotes: sorted CD8+ NKG2D-low blood T cells.

For the CDR3, the sequence is CASSYQLQRKLFF. The DNA sequence is TGTGCCAGCAGCTATCAACTACAGAGAAAACTGTTTTTT. The V and J genes are TRBV5-6 and TRBJ1-4; no D segment can be confidently identified. Reading from cysteine to phenylalanine, the CDR3 counts 13 amino acids. Only the CDR3 region is kept as DNA, spanning 39 bases read in frame from base 1. V is pared back by 3 bases and J by 10 bases, with 13 bases lying between the germline termini. As encoded in the germline V gene, CDR1 is SGHDT while CDR2 is YYEEEE. With the portions outside the CDR3 filled from the reference TRBV5-6 and TRBJ1-4 genes, the complete variable region becomes DAGVTQSPTHLIKTRGQQVTLRCSPKSGHDTVSWYQQALGQGPQFIFQYYEEEERQRGNFPDRFSGHQFPNYSSELNVNALLLGDSALYLCASSYQLQRKLFFGSGTQLSVL.